Only a few counts were recorded for the clone carrying this TCR beta chain. Germline values: CDR1 SQVTM, CDR2 ANQGSEA. The CDR3 runs 13 residues. V dropped 6 bases and J dropped 1; count of bases not matched to a gene: 4. The data stem from a study of T-cell reconstitution after alpha-beta-depleted transplantation in children. Using unique molecular identifiers, the investigators prepared the TCRbeta library. Via MiXCR, TCRdb re-called the PCR reads, giving one row per CDR3 protein. In the table there are about 460,000 distinct CDR3 sequences, about an eighth of which are singletons. The chain joins TRBV29-1 to TRBJ1-2; the match to TRBD1 covers 8 bases. The clonotype comes from a female patient aged 2 to 10 who had a stem cell transplant for aplastic anemia, so the T cells may come from the graft donor. The specimen comprised PBMCs, mostly from graft donor cells, sampled 180 days after TCRalphabeta/CD19-depleted stem cell transplant. This CDR3 reads CSVGQAYNYGYTF. CDR3 nucleotide sequence: TGCAGCGTGGGACAGGCCTATAACTATGGCTACACCTTC.